This is a list of T cell receptor beta chains from one sample in a study of cytomegalovirus exposure and HLA in healthy donors. Only in-frame clones appear in the TCRdb table, and some are missing; sequencing was by immunoSEQ multiplex PCR. The table includes about 240,000 clones, 75% to 90% detected once. Sample: PBMCs. Every receptor here comes from a woman aged 25 to 39 in good health and CMV-seropositive. The CDR3 runs from the conserved cysteine through the conserved F or W. The order of the fields is clone size, D gene, V gene, J gene, CDR3 DNA, CDR3 protein. D genes are given only for firm matches. Clone size, where shown, is once, few, many, or a class for clones that have expanded.

>NA|TRBD1|TRBV20-1|TRBJ1-1
TGCAGTGCTAGGGACAGGGCCTCCACTTTCTTT
CSARDRASTFF
>NA|TRBD2|TRBV6-4|TRBJ2-1
TGTGCCAGCAGTGACGGGCTAGCGGGGGACAATGAGCAGTTCTTC
CASSDGLAGDNEQFF
>NA|NA|TRBV4-1|TRBJ2-3
TGCGCCAGCAGCCAAAGCGGTAGCACAGATACGCAGTATTTT
CASSQSGSTDTQYF
>NA|NA|TRBV27|TRBJ2-7
TGTGCCAGCATGAGATTACAGGGCTACGAGCAGTACTTC
CASMRLQGYEQYF
>NA|NA|TRBV7-9|TRBJ1-4
TGTGCCAGCAGCCCCCCGACAGGAATTAATGAAAAACTGTTTTTT
CASSPPTGINEKLFF
>NA|NA|TRBV19|TRBJ1-2
TGTGCCAGTAGTATCACAGGTGACGGGAACTATGGCTACACCTTC
CASSITGDGNYGYTF
>NA|TRBD1|TRBV5-1|TRBJ2-1
TGCGCCAGCAGCTTCCTGGACAGGGGAGATGAGCAGTTCTTC
CASSFLDRGDEQFF
>NA|NA|TRBV11-2|TRBJ2-7
TGTGCCAGCAGCTTAGCGGGACTCTCCTACGAGCAGTACTTC
CASSLAGLSYEQYF
>once|TRBD2|TRBV27|TRBJ2-3
TGTGCCAGCAGTAGGGGCCTTAGCGGGGAAGCCTTCACAGATACGCAGTATTTT
CASSRGLSGEAFTDTQYF
>NA|NA|TRBV28|TRBJ2-7
TGTGCCAGCAGCCCCGACAAGAGCTACGAGCAGTACTTC
CASSPDKSYEQYF
>NA|TRBD1|TRBV30|TRBJ1-5
TGTGCCTGGAGTACAGGGGGCCGGAGTCAGCCCCAGCATTTT
CAWSTGGRSQPQHF
>few|TRBD1|TRBV2|TRBJ2-7
TGTGCCACCTCTCAGGGACAGGGGGAAGGAAAGCAGTACTTC
CATSQGQGEGKQYF
>NA|NA|TRBV28|TRBJ1-5
TGTGCCAACCGGAGGGGCAATCAGCCCCAGCATTTT
CANRRGNQPQHF
>NA|NA|TRBV7-9|TRBJ2-3
TGTGCTACGGGGACAGATACGCAGTATTTT
CATGTDTQYF
>NA|TRBD1|TRBV9|TRBJ2-7
TGTGCCAGCAGCCTCAGGACAGGGGGCTCCTACGAGCAGTACTTC
CASSLRTGGSYEQYF
>NA|NA|TRBV27|TRBJ2-6
TGTGCCAGCAGTTTGGTCATCGGTCGCGGGGCCAACGTCCTGACTTTC
CASSLVIGRGANVLTF
>NA|NA|TRBV19|TRBJ2-7
TGTGCCAGTAGTATGCTAGGCTACGAGCAGTACTTC
CASSMLGYEQYF
>NA|NA|TRBV28|TRBJ1-1
TGTGCCACCAAGCTCTCCCGGACAGCGTATGAAGCTTTCTTT
CATKLSRTAYEAFF
>NA|TRBD2|TRBV4-1|TRBJ2-7
TGCGCCAGCAGCCAGGGACTAGCGGCGGACTACGAGCAGTACTTC
CASSQGLAADYEQYF
>NA|NA|TRBV7-7|TRBJ1-2
TGTGCCAGCAGCCCCCAAATCGAGACGAGAGGGTATGGCTACACCTTC
CASSPQIETRGYGYTF
>NA|TRBD2|TRBV7-8|TRBJ2-7
TGTGCCAGCAGCCCCGGGACTAGCGGGACTATGATCTCCTACGAGCAGTACTTC
CASSPGTSGTMISYEQYF
>NA|NA|TRBV6-6|TRBJ2-7
TGTGCCAGCAGTAAACTCGGGAGTTTAATATCCTACGAGCAGTACTTC
CASSKLGSLISYEQYF
>NA|NA|TRBV7-9|TRBJ2-1
TGTGCCAGCAGCTTGGACGGGGGGCTTGAGCAGTTCTTC
CASSLDGGLEQFF
>NA|NA|TRBV9|TRBJ1-3
TGTGCCAGCAGCGACAGCTCTGGAAACACCATATATTTT
CASSDSSGNTIYF
>NA|NA|TRBV25-1|TRBJ2-3
TGTGCCAGCAGTGGCAGGGGACAAACGGATACGCAGTATTTT
CASSGRGQTDTQYF
>NA|TRBD1|TRBV29-1|TRBJ1-4
TGCAGCGCCGGGAGTGGACAGGGGAATGAAAAACTGTTTTTT
CSAGSGQGNEKLFF
>NA|NA|TRBV7-2|TRBJ2-3
TGTGCCAGCAGACAACCCGGGTGGCCGACAGATACGCAGTATTTT
CASRQPGWPTDTQYF
>NA|TRBD2|TRBV6-5|TRBJ2-7
TGTGCCAGCAGTTCCGCCACTAGCGCGTACGAGCAGTACTTC
CASSSATSAYEQYF
>NA|TRBD1|TRBV29-1|TRBJ1-2
TGCAGCGTTGGGGGACAGGGTAACTATGGCTACACCTTC
CSVGGQGNYGYTF
>NA|NA|TRBV28|TRBJ2-7
TGTGCCAGCAGTTCTACAGGGTCCCCCTACGAGCAGTACTTC
CASSSTGSPYEQYF
>NA|TRBD2|TRBV11-3|TRBJ2-5
TGTGCCAGCAGCTCGTCTGGCGGGAGGTGGGAGACCCAGTACTTC
CASSSSGGRWETQYF
>NA|TRBD2|TRBV7-9|TRBJ2-3
TGTGCCAGCAGCTTAGGGGAATTATGGCGGGAGGGCCGGACAGATACGCAGTATTTT
CASSLGELWREGRTDTQYF
>NA|NA|TRBV5-1|TRBJ2-7
TGCGCCAGCAGCTTAACAGGGAATTACGAGCAGTACTTC
CASSLTGNYEQYF
>NA|NA|TRBV7-3|TRBJ1-1
TGTGCCAGCAGCTTAACTGCAGGGCTACCGAACACTGAAGCTTTCTTT
CASSLTAGLPNTEAFF
>NA|TRBD1|TRBV7-3|TRBJ2-3
TGTGCCAGCAGCGCCGGGACAGGGATGTATTTT
CASSAGTGMYF
>NA|NA|TRBV27|TRBJ2-7
TGTGCCAGCAGACCCCGATCAGGCCGACTAACCTACGAGCAGTACTTC
CASRPRSGRLTYEQYF
>NA|TRBD2|TRBV4-1|TRBJ2-3
TGCGCCAGCAGCCAAGAATCTAGCGGGAGTTCAGATACGCAGTATTTT
CASSQESSGSSDTQYF
>NA|NA|TRBV30|TRBJ2-7
TGTGCCTGGAGTGACAGGGACCACGAGCAGTACTTC
CAWSDRDHEQYF
>NA|NA|TRBV6-1|TRBJ1-2
TGTGCCAGCCGACATGGGGCGGACTATGGCTACACCTTC
CASRHGADYGYTF
>NA|NA|TRBV7-9|TRBJ2-3
TGTGCCAGCAGCTGGGCGGGGCAATTGACAGATACGCAGTATTTT
CASSWAGQLTDTQYF
>NA|NA|TRBV5-1|TRBJ1-5
TGCGCCAGCAGCTTGGCGGGTCGGGAGCAGCCCCAGCATTTT
CASSLAGREQPQHF
>few|NA|TRBV27|TRBJ2-7
TGTGCCACCCAACAGGGTCTCGAGCAGTACTTC
CATQQGLEQYF
>NA|NA|TRBV5-1|TRBJ2-7
TGCGCCAGCAGCCCTGGGAGCCCCTACGAGCAGTACTTC
CASSPGSPYEQYF
>NA|TRBD2|TRBV2|TRBJ2-1
TGTGCCAGCAGACTAGCGGGAGGGTTGTCAATTGAGCAGTTCTTC
CASRLAGGLSIEQFF
>NA|NA|TRBV18|TRBJ2-2
TGTGCCAGCTCACCACCGTACGGAGCCACCGGGGAGCTGTTTTTT
CASSPPYGATGELFF
>NA|NA|TRBV6-4|TRBJ2-3
TGTGCCAGCAGTGACTCCTACGGGGATACGCAGTATTTT
CASSDSYGDTQYF
>NA|TRBD1|TRBV7-6|TRBJ1-1
TGTGCCAGCAGCTGGGACAGGGACACTGAAGCTTTCTTT
CASSWDRDTEAFF
>NA|NA|TRBV7-8|TRBJ2-3
TGTGCCAGCAGCTTCGTCGAACAAGATACGCAGTATTTT
CASSFVEQDTQYF
>NA|NA|TRBV2|TRBJ2-1
TGTGCCAGCAGTGTATCCCTCTACAATGAGCAGTTCTTC
CASSVSLYNEQFF
>few|NA|TRBV7-8|TRBJ1-5
TGTGCCAGCAGCTTGTTTCAGGATAGCAATCAGCCCCAGCATTTT
CASSLFQDSNQPQHF
>once|TRBD2|TRBV7-9|TRBJ2-7
TGTGCCAGCAGCGATAGCGGGAGGGCGGACGAGCAGTACTTC
CASSDSGRADEQYF
>once|TRBD2|TRBV18|TRBJ2-2
TGTGCCAGCTCACCTTCGACTAGCGGGATAACCGGGGAGCTGTTTTTT
CASSPSTSGITGELFF